This TCR beta chain was found in a study of T cells in Graves' hyperthyroidism and ophthalmopathy. Recently diagnosed hyperthyroidism of less than 2 months' duration affected patients aged 18 to 65. Researchers barred patients who had uncontrolled infection, other autoimmune disease, pregnancy or lactation. PBMCs were derived from about 10 ml fresh peripheral blood. This clonotype has only a few counts. Its antigen is currently unknown. RNA transcripts served as the template for amplifying TCR beta CDR3 regions. The HTBI set primed first-round TCR CDR3 RT-PCR. Via MiXCR, TCRdb re-called the multiplex PCR reads, giving one row per CDR3 protein. The profile shows some 360,000 distinct CDR3 sequences, approximately 15% of them singletons. Germline CDR1 reads DFQATT; CDR2 reads SNEGSKA (reference sequence). Trimming removed 4 bases at V and 0 bases at J, with 7 bases between. This CDR3 comprises 13 residues.

Study-level findings and limits: Stable hyperthyroidism was separated from ophthalmopathy by a model based on 13 V-J features.

The sequence was collected from a woman in her sixties or seventies with Graves' hyperthyroidism. This rearrangement joins TRBV20-1 to TRBJ1-5; D remains ambiguous. Material for sequencing was blood. The DNA of the CDR3 is TGCAGTGCTAACCCGCATAGCAATCAGCCCCAGCATTTT. It encodes CSANPHSNQPQHF.